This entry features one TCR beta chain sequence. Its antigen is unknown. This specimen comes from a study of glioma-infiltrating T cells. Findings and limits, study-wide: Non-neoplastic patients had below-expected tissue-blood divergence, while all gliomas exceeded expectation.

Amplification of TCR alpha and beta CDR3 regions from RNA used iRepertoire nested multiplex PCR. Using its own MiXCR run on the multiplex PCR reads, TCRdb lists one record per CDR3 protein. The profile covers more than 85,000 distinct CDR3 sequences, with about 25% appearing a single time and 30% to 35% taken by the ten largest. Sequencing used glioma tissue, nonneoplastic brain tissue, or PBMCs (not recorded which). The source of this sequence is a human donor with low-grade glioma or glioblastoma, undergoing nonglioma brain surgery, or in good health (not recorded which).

CDR3 protein: CSVQGGSSYEQYF. CDR3 nucleotide sequence: TGCAGCGTCCAGGGAGGGAGCTCCTACGAGCAGTACTTC. The rearrangement uses TRBV29-1 and TRBJ2-7, with TRBD2 matching 7 bases. Trimming cost V 6 bases and J 0 bases; bases outside gene matches: 5. Germline values: CDR1 SQVTM, CDR2 ANQGSEA. This CDR3 comprises 13 residues.